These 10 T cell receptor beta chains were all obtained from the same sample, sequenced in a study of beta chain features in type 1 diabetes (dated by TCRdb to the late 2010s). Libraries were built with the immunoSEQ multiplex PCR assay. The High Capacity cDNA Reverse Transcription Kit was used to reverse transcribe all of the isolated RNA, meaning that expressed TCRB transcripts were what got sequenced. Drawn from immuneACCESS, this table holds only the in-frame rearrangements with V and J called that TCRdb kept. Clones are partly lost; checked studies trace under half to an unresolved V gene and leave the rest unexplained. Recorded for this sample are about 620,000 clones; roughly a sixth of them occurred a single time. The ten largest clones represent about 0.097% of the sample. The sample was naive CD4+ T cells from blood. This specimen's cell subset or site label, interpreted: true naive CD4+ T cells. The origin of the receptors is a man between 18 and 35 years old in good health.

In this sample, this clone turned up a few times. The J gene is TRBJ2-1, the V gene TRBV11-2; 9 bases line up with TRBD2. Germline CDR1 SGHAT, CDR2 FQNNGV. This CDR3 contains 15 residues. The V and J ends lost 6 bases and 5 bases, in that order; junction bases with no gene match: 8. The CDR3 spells CASRLLAGGNNEQFF. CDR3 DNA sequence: TGTGCCAGCAGATTACTAGCGGGCGGGAACAATGAGCAGTTCTTC.

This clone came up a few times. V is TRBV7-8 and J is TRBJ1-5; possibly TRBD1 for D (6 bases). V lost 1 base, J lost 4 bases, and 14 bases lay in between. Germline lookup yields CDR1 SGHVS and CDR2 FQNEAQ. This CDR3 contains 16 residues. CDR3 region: CASSLDRVSFNQPQHF. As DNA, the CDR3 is TGTGCCAGCAGCTTAGACAGGGTTTCTTTTAATCAGCCCCAGCATTTT.

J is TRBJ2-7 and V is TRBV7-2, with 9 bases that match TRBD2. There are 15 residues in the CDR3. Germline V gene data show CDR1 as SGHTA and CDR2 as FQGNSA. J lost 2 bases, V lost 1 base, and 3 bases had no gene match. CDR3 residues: CASSLELAGAYEQYF. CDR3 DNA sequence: TGTGCCAGCAGCTTAGAATTAGCGGGAGCCTACGAGCAGTACTTC.

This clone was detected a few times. CDR3 in amino acids: CASGGDNQPQHF. The CDR3 DNA reads TGTGCCAGCGGGGGCGACAATCAGCCCCAGCATTTT. The chain has TRBV2 and TRBJ1-5; a weak D match, TRBD1 (6 bases). Trimming removed 8 bases from V and 3 bases from J, with 8 bases in between. Germline lookup yields CDR1 SNHLY and CDR2 FYNNEI. There are 12 residues in the CDR3.

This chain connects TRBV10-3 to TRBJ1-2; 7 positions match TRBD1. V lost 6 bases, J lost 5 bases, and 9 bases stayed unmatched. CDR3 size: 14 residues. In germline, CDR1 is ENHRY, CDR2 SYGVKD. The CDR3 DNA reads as TGTGCCATCAGGTTGACAGGGCTGGGGTATGGCTACACCTTC. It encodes CAIRLTGLGYGYTF.

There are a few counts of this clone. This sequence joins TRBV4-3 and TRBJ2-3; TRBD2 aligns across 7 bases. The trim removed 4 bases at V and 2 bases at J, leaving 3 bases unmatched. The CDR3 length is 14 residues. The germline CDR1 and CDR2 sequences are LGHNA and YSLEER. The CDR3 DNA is TGCGCCAGCAGCCGGAGCGGGATCACAGATACGCAGTATTTT. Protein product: CASSRSGITDTQYF.

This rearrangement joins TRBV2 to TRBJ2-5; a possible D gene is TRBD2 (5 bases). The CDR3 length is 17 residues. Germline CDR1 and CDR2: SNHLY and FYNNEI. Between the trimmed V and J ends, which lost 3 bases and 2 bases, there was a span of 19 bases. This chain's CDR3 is CASSDFQRRAVQETQYF. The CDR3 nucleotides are TGTGCCAGCAGTGACTTTCAGCGCAGAGCGGTTCAAGAGACCCAGTACTTC.

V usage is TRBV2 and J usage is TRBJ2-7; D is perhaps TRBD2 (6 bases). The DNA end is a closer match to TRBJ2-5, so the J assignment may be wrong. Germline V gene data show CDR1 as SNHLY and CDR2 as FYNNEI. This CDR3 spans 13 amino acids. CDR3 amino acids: CASGLRGQETQYF. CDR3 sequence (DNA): TGTGCCAGCGGTTTGCGGGGCCAAGAGACCCAGTACTTC.

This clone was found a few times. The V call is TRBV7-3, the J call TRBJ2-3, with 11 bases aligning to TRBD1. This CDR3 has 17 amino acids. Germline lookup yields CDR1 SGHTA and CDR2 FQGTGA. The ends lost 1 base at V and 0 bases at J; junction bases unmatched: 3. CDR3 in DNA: TGTGCCAGCAGCTTAAAGGGGACAGGGGGTAGCACAGATACGCAGTATTTT. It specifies CASSLKGTGGSTDTQYF.

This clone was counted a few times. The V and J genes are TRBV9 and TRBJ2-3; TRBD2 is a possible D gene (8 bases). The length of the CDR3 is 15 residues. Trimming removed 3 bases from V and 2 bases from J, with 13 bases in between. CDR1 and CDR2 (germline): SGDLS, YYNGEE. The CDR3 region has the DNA TGTGCCAGCAGCGCGGGAGGGGGCCACACAGATACGCAGTATTTT. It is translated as CASSAGGGHTDTQYF.